This TCR beta chain was recorded in a study of regulatory T cells in long-lasting Graves disease. Construction of the TCR beta libraries employed iRepertoire HTBI primers in conjunction with Arm-PCR of CDR3 regions. TCRdb re-called the multiplex PCR reads with MiXCR, one entry per CDR3 protein. The table lists around 420,000 distinct CDR3 sequences, 15% to 19% of them singletons. Regarding time point: newly diagnosed GD, antithyroid drugs for less than 3 months. PBMC-derived RNA was used for the TCR library. This CDR3 spans 16 amino acids. CDR1 is MNHEY and CDR2 is SVGEGT in the germline V gene. Trimming took off 6 bases at V and 1 base at J, with 18 bases between the two ends. This clonotype was observed a few times.

This TCR was recovered from a female donor with Graves disease. V is TRBV6-2 or TRBV6-3 and J is TRBJ1-1, with unresolved D. The input for sequencing was peripheral blood mononuclear cells (PBMCs), taken at new diagnosis, from a patient treated with antithyroid drugs. The CDR3 DNA sequence: TGTGCCAGCAGCCGTCCGAAGGAGGCGGGGAACACTGAAGCTTTCTTT. Its translation: CASSRPKEAGNTEAFF.